Each of the 23 T cell receptor beta chains below was sequenced from the same sample in a study of blood T cell repertoires in COVID-19. The method was immunoSEQ multiplex PCR; TCRdb's version includes in-frame clones alone and lacks a portion of them. The sample holds under 200,000 clones, roughly 86% seen once. The sequencing input was PBMCs or T cells enriched from blood (not recorded which). The source is a middle-aged man with acute COVID-19.

The chain links TRBV27 to TRBJ1-6; maybe TRBD1 (5 bases). V dropped 2 bases and J dropped 9 bases, with 14 bases sitting between them. The CDR3 is made up of 15 amino acids. Germline CDR1 reads MNHEY; CDR2 reads SMNVEV (reference sequence). The CDR3 nucleotides are TGTGCCAGCAGTTTAGGGAACAGGTTATTTTCACCCCTCCACTTT. Encoded protein: CASSLGNRLFSPLHF.

This chain uses TRBV9 with TRBJ1-1, with D unclear. The CDR3 covers 14 residues. CDR1 is SGDLS, CDR2 YYNGEE, per germline. Trimming took 3 bases from V and 1 from J, leaving 10 bases between them. The CDR3 loop is CASSGGDQNTEAFF. CDR3 DNA: TGTGCCAGCAGCGGGGGAGATCAGAACACTGAAGCTTTCTTT.

The V and J genes are TRBV2 and TRBJ2-2; the D gene is possibly TRBD1 (6 bases). V was cut by 7 bases and J by 5 bases, with 17 bases left in between. This CDR3 spans 15 amino acids. Germline-derived CDR1 and CDR2 are SNHLY and FYNNEI. CDR3 loop: CASIKTGTSTGELFF. As DNA, the CDR3 is TGTGCCAGCATTAAGACCGGGACAAGTACCGGGGAGCTGTTTTTT.

This clone was recorded only once. This chain connects TRBV5-1 to TRBJ2-2; 7 bases map to TRBD1. Germline CDR1 and CDR2: SGHRS and YFSETQ. Trimming took 4 bases from V and 3 from J; bases not matched to a gene: 3. CDR3 length equals 14 residues. The CDR3 is CASSTGTDTGELFF. In DNA, the CDR3 is TGCGCCAGCAGCACAGGGACAGACACCGGGGAGCTGTTTTTT.

J is TRBJ2-1 and V is TRBV24-1; D remains unclear. The CDR3 is made up of 14 amino acids. The V gene's germline CDR1 is KGHDR and CDR2 SFDVKD. Trimming took 2 bases from V and 4 from J, leaving 8 bases between them. The CDR3 DNA is TGTGCCACCAGTGATTCTAACCCATACAATGAGCAGTTCTTC. Its translation is CATSDSNPYNEQFF.

The chain joins TRBV6-5 to TRBJ2-2, with 10 bases matching TRBD1. CDR1 and CDR2 (germline): MNHEY, SVGAGI. The CDR3 totals 16 residues. V was pared by 3 bases and J by 4 bases, with 5 bases of the junction left unmatched. The DNA for the CDR3 is TGTGCCAGCAGTTATGCCCGGACAGGGGGCACCGGGGAGCTGTTTTTT. It yields the protein CASSYARTGGTGELFF.

This sequence joins TRBV6-5 and TRBJ1-1; tentative D call: TRBD1 (5 bases). The CDR3 consists of 15 residues. From germline, CDR1 is MNHEY and CDR2 SVGAGI. V was pared by 7 bases and J by 0 bases, with 15 bases between. The DNA of the CDR3 is TGTGCCAGCAACACAGGTTACCTCATGAACACTGAAGCTTTCTTT. Translation: CASNTGYLMNTEAFF.

V gene TRBV25-1 combines with J gene TRBJ1-3; unclear D gene. Looked up from germline, CDR1 is MGHDK and CDR2 is SYGVNS. This CDR3 contains 14 residues. With 6 bases removed from V and 0 bases from J, the gap between germline ends came to 9 bases. The CDR3 loop is CASRTESSGNTIYF. For the CDR3, the DNA is TGTGCCAGCAGGACGGAGAGCTCTGGAAACACCATATATTTT. The whole variable domain, filled in from reference TRBV25-1 and TRBJ1-3, reads EADIYQTPRYLVIGTGKKITLECSQTMGHDKMYWYQQDPGMELHLIHYSYGVNSTEKGDLSSESTVSRIRTEHFPLTLESARPSHTSQYLCASRTESSGNTIYFGEGSWLTVV.

V and J are TRBV4-1 and TRBJ2-2; D perhaps matches TRBD2 (6 bases). V was clipped by 5 bases and J by 1 base, with 8 bases between them. The CDR3 spans 14 residues. Germline CDR1 reads MGHRA; CDR2 reads YSYEKL. CDR3 bases: TGCGCCAGCAGCGTTAGCGGGAACACCGGGGAGCTGTTTTTT. Translated: CASSVSGNTGELFF.

The genes are TRBV14 and TRBJ2-2; a possible D gene is TRBD1 (5 bases). The CDR3 extends over 17 amino acids. V gave up 0 bases and J gave up 1 base, with 12 bases separating them. From germline, CDR1 is SGHDN and CDR2 FVKESK. CDR3 loop: CASSQDIWQGNTGELFF. The CDR3 nucleotides read TGTGCCAGCAGCCAAGATATCTGGCAGGGGAACACCGGGGAGCTGTTTTTT.

The chain joins TRBV19 to TRBJ2-3; tentative D call: TRBD2 (6 bases). V dropped 3 bases and J dropped 0 bases, with 13 bases sitting between them. The V gene's germline CDR1 is LNHDA and CDR2 SQIVND (reference sequence). This CDR3 comprises 16 residues. CDR3 sequence: CASSIREGTSTDTQYF. The CDR3 DNA reads as TGTGCCAGTAGTATCCGGGAAGGGACTAGCACAGATACGCAGTATTTT.

Details on this clone: Other DNA variants within this sample encode the same CDR3. The chain has TRBV7-9 and TRBJ1-3; tentative D call: TRBD1 (6 bases). From germline, CDR1 is SEHNR and CDR2 FQNEAQ (reference sequence). Trimming cost V 3 bases and J 0 bases, with 9 bases left between them. The CDR3 contains 15 residues. CDR3 residues: CASSLGQNSGNTIYF. In DNA, the CDR3 is TGTGCCAGCAGCTTGGGACAAAACTCTGGAAACACCATATATTTT.

The chain links TRBV15 to TRBJ2-5, with D hard to call. V lost 4 bases, J lost 6 bases, and 9 bases lay in between. This CDR3 is 12 amino acids long. Germline assignment: CDR1 LNHNV and CDR2 YYDKDF (reference sequence). Here the CDR3 reads CATSIIDKTQYF. The CDR3 DNA is TGTGCCACCAGCATAATTGACAAGACCCAGTACTTC.

This clone occurred once. J is TRBJ2-1 and V is TRBV21-1; the listed D gene, TRBD2, was not tested against the DNA. TRBV21-1 is a pseudogene segment. This CDR3 is built from 15 residues. As DNA, the CDR3 is TGTGCCAGCAGCAACAGGACTAGCGGCTACAATGAGCAGTTCTTC. It specifies CASSNRTSGYNEQFF.

J is TRBJ1-2 and V is TRBV30; D unclear. The CDR3 has 14 amino acids. V shed 2 bases and J shed 8 bases, with 18 bases lying between them. CDR1 GTSNPN and CDR2 SVGIG come from the germline V gene (reference sequence). DNA for the CDR3: TGTGCCTGGAGTTTTGCGGCCAGTATACGGGGCTACACCTTC. Protein product: CAWSFAASIRGYTF.

This clone has more than one count but fewer than ten. The chain uses TRBV7-6 and TRBJ2-1, with 7 bases aligning to TRBD2. The trim removed 5 bases at V and 0 bases at J, leaving 10 bases unmatched. The CDR3 extends over 17 amino acids. Germline V gene data show CDR1 as SGHVS and CDR2 as FNYEAQ. CDR3 loop: CASSLNTGGSSYNEQFF. Here the CDR3 DNA reads TGTGCCAGCAGCCTTAATACTGGCGGGAGCTCCTACAATGAGCAGTTCTTC. Variable domain in full (rest from reference TRBV7-6 and TRBJ2-1): GAGVSQSPRYKVTKRGQDVALRCDPISGHVSLYWYRQALGQGPEFLTYFNYEAQQDKSGLPNDRFSAERPEGSISTLTIQRTEQRDSAMYRCASSLNTGGSSYNEQFFGPGTRLTVL.

This chain connects TRBV18 to TRBJ2-2, with 12 bases identical to TRBD1. With 2 bases clipped from V and 7 bases from J, the junction kept 8 bases outside the gene matches. This CDR3 comprises 17 residues. CDR1 and CDR2 from the germline V gene are KGHSH and LQKENI. The CDR3 DNA reads TGTGCCAGCTCACCAGGAACCGGGACAGGGGGCATCGGGGAGCTGTTTTTT. Protein product: CASSPGTGTGGIGELFF. The entire variable domain, with the rest obtained from reference TRBV18 and TRBJ2-2, is as follows: NAGVMQNPRHLVRRRGQEARLRCSPMKGHSHVYWYRQLPEEGLKFMVYLQKENIIDESGMPKERFSAEFPKEGPSILRIQQVVRGDSAAYFCASSPGTGTGGIGELFFGEGSRLTVL.

The gene calls are TRBV6-5 and TRBJ2-1; 8 bases line up with TRBD2. The CDR3 has 15 residues. V lost 5 bases to trimming and J lost 3 bases; unmatched junction nucleotides: 6. Germline values: CDR1 MNHEY, CDR2 SVGAGI. The CDR3 spells CASSTGLDFYNEQFF. In nucleotides, the CDR3 is TGTGCCAGCAGTACGGGACTAGATTTCTACAATGAGCAGTTCTTC.

The table lists this clone with a count of one. J is TRBJ2-7 and V is TRBV5-6, with TRBD2 matching 7 bases. The germline CDR1 and CDR2 sequences are SGHDT and YYEEEE. This CDR3 spans 17 amino acids. Trimming took 5 bases from V and 6 from J; bases not matched to a gene: 20. The CDR3 region is CASRGSGGTPGYSEQYF. DNA for the CDR3: TGTGCCAGCAGGGGGTCGGGGGGAACTCCTGGGTACTCCGAGCAGTACTTC. The full variable domain, in which reference TRBV5-6 and TRBJ2-7 provide the parts outside the CDR3, is DAGVTQSPTHLIKTRGQQVTLRCSPKSGHDTVSWYQQALGQGPQFIFQYYEEEERQRGNFPDRFSGHQFPNYSSELNVNALLLGDSALYLCASRGSGGTPGYSEQYFGPGTRLTVT.

V is TRBV30 and J is TRBJ1-5; TRBD1 matches at 9 bases. Germline V gene sequence: CDR1 GTSNPN, CDR2 SVGIG (reference sequence). V was clipped by 5 bases and J by 4 bases; unmatched bases: 6. CDR3 length: 14 amino acids. Here the CDR3 DNA reads TGTGCCTGGGGGGGACAGGGCTTGAATCAGCCCCAGCATTTT. This codes for CAWGGQGLNQPQHF. The full variable domain, with the rest looked up from reference TRBV30 and TRBJ1-5, is SQTIHQWPATLVQPVGSPLSLECTVEGTSNPNLYWYRQAAGRGLQLLFYSVGIGQISSEVPQNLSASRPQDRQFILSSKKLLLSDSGFYLCAWGGQGLNQPQHFGDGTRLSIL.

The rearrangement joins TRBV29-1 to TRBJ2-3; 8 nucleotides match TRBD2. The J segment lost 5 bases and the V segment lost 0 bases, leaving 4 bases of the junction unmatched. Germline V gene data show CDR1 as SQVTM and CDR2 as ANQGSEA. This CDR3 comprises 14 residues. The CDR3 DNA follows: TGCAGCGTTGAAGAGAGCGGGAGTCAAGATACGCAGTATTTT. This codes for CSVEESGSQDTQYF.

V gene TRBV28 combines with J gene TRBJ2-1; D not resolved. The CDR3 loop spans 12 amino acids. Trimming stripped 6 bases from V and 3 bases from J, with 6 bases between. From germline, CDR1 is MDHEN and CDR2 SYDVKM. CDR3 residues: CASRADYNEQFF. CDR3 DNA: TGTGCCAGCAGGGCTGACTACAATGAGCAGTTCTTC. Combining the CDR3 with reference TRBV28 and TRBJ2-1 gives the whole variable domain DVKVTQSSRYLVKRTGEKVFLECVQDMDHENMFWYRQDPGLGLRLIYFSYDVKMKEKGDIPEGYSVSREKKERFSLILESASTNQTSMYLCASRADYNEQFFGPGTRLTVL.

The chain has TRBV7-9 and TRBJ1-2; a possible D gene is TRBD1 (5 bases). This CDR3 comprises 16 residues. CDR1 is SEHNR, CDR2 FQNEAQ, per germline (reference sequence). Trimming removed 2 bases from V and 4 bases from J, with 17 bases in between. The CDR3 protein is CASSLSQGGSGYGYTF. CDR3 coding DNA: TGTGCCAGCAGCTTATCCCAGGGAGGGTCGGGCTATGGCTACACCTTC. The full variable domain, completed using reference TRBV7-9 and TRBJ1-2, is DTGVSQNPRHKITKRGQNVTFRCDPISEHNRLYWYRQTLGQGPEFLTYFQNEAQLEKSRLLSDRFSAERPKGSFSTLEIQRTEQGDSAMYLCASSLSQGGSGYGYTFGSGTRLTVV.